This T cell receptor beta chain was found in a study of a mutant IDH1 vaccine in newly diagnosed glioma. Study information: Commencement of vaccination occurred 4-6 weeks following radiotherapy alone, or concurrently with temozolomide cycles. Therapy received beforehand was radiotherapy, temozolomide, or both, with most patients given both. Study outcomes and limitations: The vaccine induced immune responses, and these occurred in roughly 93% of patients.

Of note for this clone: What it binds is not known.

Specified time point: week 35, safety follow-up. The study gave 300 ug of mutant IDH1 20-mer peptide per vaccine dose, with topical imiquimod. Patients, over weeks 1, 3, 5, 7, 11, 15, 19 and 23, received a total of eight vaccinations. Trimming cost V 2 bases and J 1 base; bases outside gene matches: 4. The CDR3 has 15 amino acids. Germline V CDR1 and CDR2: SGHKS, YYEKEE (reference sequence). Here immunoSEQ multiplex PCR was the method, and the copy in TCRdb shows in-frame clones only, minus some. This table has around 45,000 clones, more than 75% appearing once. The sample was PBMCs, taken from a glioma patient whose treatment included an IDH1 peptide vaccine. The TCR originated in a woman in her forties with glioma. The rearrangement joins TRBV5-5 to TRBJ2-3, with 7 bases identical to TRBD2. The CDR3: CASSFASGRTDTQYF. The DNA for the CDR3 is TGTGCCAGCAGCTTCGCTAGCGGACGCACAGATACGCAGTATTTT. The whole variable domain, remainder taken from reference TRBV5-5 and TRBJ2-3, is DAGVTQSPTHLIKTRGQQVTLRCSPISGHKSVSWYQQVLGQGPQFIFQYYEKEERGRGNFPDRFSARQFPNYSSELNVNALLLGDSALYLCASSFASGRTDTQYFGPGTRLTVL.